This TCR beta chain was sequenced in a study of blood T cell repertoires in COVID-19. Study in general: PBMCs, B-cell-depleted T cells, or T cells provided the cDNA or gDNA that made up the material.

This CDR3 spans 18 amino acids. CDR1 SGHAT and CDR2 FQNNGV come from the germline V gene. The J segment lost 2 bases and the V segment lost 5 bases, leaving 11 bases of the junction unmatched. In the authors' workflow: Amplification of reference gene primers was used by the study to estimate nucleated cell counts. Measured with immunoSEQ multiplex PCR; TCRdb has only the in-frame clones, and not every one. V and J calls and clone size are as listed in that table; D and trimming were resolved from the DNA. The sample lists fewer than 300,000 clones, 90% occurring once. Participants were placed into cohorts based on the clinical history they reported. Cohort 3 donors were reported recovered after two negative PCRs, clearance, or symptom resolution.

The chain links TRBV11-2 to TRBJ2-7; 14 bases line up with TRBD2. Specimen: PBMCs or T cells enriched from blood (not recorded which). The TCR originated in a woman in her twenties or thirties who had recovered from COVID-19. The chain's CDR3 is CASSKNVGTSGSPYEQYF. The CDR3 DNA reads TGTGCCAGCAGCAAGAATGTAGGGACTAGCGGGAGCCCCTACGAGCAGTACTTC.